This T cell receptor (beta chain) came from a study of blood T cell repertoires in COVID-19. About the research overall: Italy, Spain and the United States were the sources of the convalescent and acute COVID-19 samples.

In the original workflow: Amplifying reference gene primers gave estimates of nucleated cell counts. Repertoires were generated with immunoSEQ multiplex PCR, while TCRdb's copy carries only in-frame clones and drops some. V and J calls and clone size come straight from that table; D and trimming were deduced from the DNA. The data hold 42,000 or so clones, with around nine tenths observed a single time. This clone was recorded a few times. The sequencing sample was made of peripheral blood. The sequence derives from a human donor in a cohort sampled during active COVID-19.

Here the CDR3 reads CASSYRYGYTF. The CDR3 DNA reads as TGTGCCAGCAGTTACCGCTATGGCTACACCTTC. This chain joins TRBV6-2 or TRBV6-3 and TRBJ1-2, with D unresolved. From germline, CDR1 is MNHEY and CDR2 SVGEGT. V lost 2 bases and J lost 4, with 2 bases in between. The CDR3 spans 11 residues.